These 5 T cell receptor beta chains originate from one sample sequenced in a study of post-analysis software for immune sequencing data. Study-wide results and limits: Patients had higher frequencies than controls of about 5 TRBV segments, including TRBV5-6, TRBV5-1 and TRBV20-1.

Their cognate antigens are unknown. Unique molecular identifiers were present in the TCR beta cDNA libraries. TCRdb reprocessed the PCR reads via MiXCR and lists one record per CDR3 protein. The sample records around 700,000 distinct CDR3 sequences, roughly three fifths being singletons. Input material: blood. All receptors come from a girl between 2 and 10 years old with multiple sclerosis.

This chain uses TRBV2 with TRBJ2-1, with 7 bases lining up with TRBD2. This CDR3 is 15 amino acids long. Trimming took 0 bases from V and 2 from J; bases not matched to a gene: 1. Germline loops: CDR1 SNHLY, CDR2 FYNNEI. The CDR3 reads CASSEALAAYNEQFF. The DNA for the CDR3 is TGTGCCAGCAGTGAAGCGCTAGCGGCCTACAATGAGCAGTTCTTC.

The CDR3 nucleotides are TGTGCCAGCAACCCGGACAGGAGCACAGATACGCAGTATTTT. Protein product: CASNPDRSTDTQYF. The chain couples TRBV4-2 to TRBJ2-3; 7 bases align to TRBD1. Trimming cost V 7 bases and J 0 bases; bases outside gene matches: 4. CDR3 size: 14 residues. Germline CDR1 is LGHNA and CDR2 is YNFKEQ.

This chain connects TRBV7-3 to TRBJ2-7, with 7 nucleotides matching TRBD1. V lost 1 base and J lost 7; bases outside the gene matches: 10. The CDR3 has 15 amino acids. Germline loops: CDR1 SGHTA, CDR2 FQGTGA. In DNA form, the CDR3 reads TGTGCCAGCAGCTTAAGGCAGGGGGAGACCAATGAGCAGTACTTC. It specifies CASSLRQGETNEQYF.

In this sample, this clonotype turned up once. The chain has TRBV2 and TRBJ2-3; tentative D call: TRBD2 (6 bases). The V gene lost 5 bases and the J gene lost 8 bases, with 11 bases spanning the gap. CDR3 length: 12 amino acids. In germline, CDR1 is SNHLY, CDR2 FYNNEI. CDR3 region: CASSRETATQYF. The CDR3 DNA follows: TGTGCCAGCAGTCGGGAGACGGCTACGCAGTATTTT.

In this sample, this clonotype turned up a few times. V gene TRBV2 combines with J gene TRBJ1-2, with D perhaps matching TRBD1 (6 bases). Trimming cost V 4 bases and J 4 bases, with 19 bases left between them. CDR3 length equals 16 residues. CDR1 is SNHLY, CDR2 FYNNEI, per germline. In DNA form, the CDR3 reads TGTGCCAGCAGTGGGATGTCGGGGGGCTATTCCTATGGCTACACCTTC. This codes for CASSGMSGGYSYGYTF.